The clone carrying this T cell receptor (beta chain) was observed once. Its antigen is undetermined. These data are taken from a study of shared clonotypes between healthy human individuals. Study-level findings and limits: Generally, naive subsets came out with larger estimated richness than memory subsets.

Some clones are missing from TCRdb's copy, which holds only in-frame ones; the method was immunoSEQ multiplex PCR. The data hold roughly 520,000 clones, with 90% to 97% observed a single time. The origin of this receptor is a woman in her 30s in good health. Source material: naive CD4+ T cells sorted from blood. Subset of the sample: CD45RA+ positively selected.

CDR3 DNA: TGTGCCAGCAGCCCTCTAGGGGCGGGAGACTCCTACAATGAGCAGTTCTTC. Amino acid sequence: CASSPLGAGDSYNEQFF. The genes are TRBV7-9 and TRBJ2-1; TRBD2 agrees at 7 bases. CDR3 length: 17 residues. CDR1 and CDR2 (germline): SEHNR, FQNEAQ (reference sequence). V gave up 5 bases and J gave up 0 bases; unmatched junction bases: 10.